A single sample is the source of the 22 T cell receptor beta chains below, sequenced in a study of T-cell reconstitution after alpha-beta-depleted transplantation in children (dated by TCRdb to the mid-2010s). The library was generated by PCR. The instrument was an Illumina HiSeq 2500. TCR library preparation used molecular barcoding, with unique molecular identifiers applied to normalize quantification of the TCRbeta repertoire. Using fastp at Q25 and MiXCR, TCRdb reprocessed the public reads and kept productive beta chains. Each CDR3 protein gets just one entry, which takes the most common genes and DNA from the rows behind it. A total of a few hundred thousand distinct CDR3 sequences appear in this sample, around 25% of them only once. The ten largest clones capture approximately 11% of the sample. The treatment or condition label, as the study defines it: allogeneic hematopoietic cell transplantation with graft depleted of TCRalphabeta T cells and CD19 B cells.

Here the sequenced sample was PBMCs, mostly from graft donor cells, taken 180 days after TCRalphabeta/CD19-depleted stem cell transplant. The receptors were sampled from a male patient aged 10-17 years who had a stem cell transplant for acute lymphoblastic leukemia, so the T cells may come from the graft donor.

CDR3 amino acids: CASSLWGGGSGANVLTF. The DNA for the CDR3 is TGCGCCAGCAGCCTGTGGGGGGGTGGCTCTGGGGCCAACGTCCTGACTTTC. The chain joins TRBV5-1 to TRBJ2-6, with 7 nucleotides matching TRBD2. CDR1 SGHRS and CDR2 YFSETQ come from the germline V gene. The CDR3 totals 17 residues. V lost 4 bases to trimming and J lost 0 bases; unmatched junction nucleotides: 7.

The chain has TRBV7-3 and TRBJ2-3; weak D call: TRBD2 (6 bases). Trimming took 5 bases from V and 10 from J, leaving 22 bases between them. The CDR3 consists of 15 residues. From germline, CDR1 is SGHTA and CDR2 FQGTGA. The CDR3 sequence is CASSDLGGYPGAQYF. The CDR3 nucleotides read TGTGCCAGCAGCGACCTAGGAGGGTACCCTGGGGCGCAGTATTTT. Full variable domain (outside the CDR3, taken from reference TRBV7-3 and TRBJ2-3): GAGVSQTPSNKVTEKGKYVELRCDPISGHTALYWYRQSLGQGPEFLIYFQGTGAADDSGLPNDRFFAVRPEGSVSTLKIQRTERGDSAVYLCASSDLGGYPGAQYFGPGTRLTVL.

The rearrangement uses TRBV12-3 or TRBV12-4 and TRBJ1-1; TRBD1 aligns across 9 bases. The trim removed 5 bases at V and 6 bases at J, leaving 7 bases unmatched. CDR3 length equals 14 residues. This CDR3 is CASSPTGGEAEAFF. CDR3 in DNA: TGTGCCAGCAGTCCAACAGGGGGCGAAGCTGAAGCTTTCTTT.

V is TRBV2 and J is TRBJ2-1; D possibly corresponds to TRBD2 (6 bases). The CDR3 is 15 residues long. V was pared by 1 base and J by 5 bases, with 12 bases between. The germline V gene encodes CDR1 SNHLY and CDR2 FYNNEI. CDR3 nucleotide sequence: TGTGCCAGCAGTGAAGAGCGGGTACCGAACAATGAGCAGTTCTTC. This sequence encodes CASSEERVPNNEQFF.

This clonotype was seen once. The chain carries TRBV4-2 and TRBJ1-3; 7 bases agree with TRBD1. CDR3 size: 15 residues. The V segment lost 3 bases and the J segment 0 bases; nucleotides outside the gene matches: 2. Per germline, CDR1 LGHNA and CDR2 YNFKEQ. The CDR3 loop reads CASSQGQYSGNTIYF. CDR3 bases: TGTGCCAGCAGCCAGGGACAGTACTCTGGAAACACCATATATTTT.

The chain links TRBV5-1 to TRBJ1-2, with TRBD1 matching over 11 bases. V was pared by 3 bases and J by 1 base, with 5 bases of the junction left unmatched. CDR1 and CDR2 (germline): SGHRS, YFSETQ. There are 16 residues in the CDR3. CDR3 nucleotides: TGCGCCAGCAGCTCACGGACAGGGGGCGGTAACTATGGCTACACCTTC. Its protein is CASSSRTGGGNYGYTF. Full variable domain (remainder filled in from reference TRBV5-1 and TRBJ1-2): KAGVTQTPRYLIKTRGQQVTLSCSPISGHRSVSWYQQTPGQGLQFLFEYFSETQRNKGNFPGRFSGRQFSNSRSEMNVSTLELGDSALYLCASSSRTGGGNYGYTFGSGTRLTVV.

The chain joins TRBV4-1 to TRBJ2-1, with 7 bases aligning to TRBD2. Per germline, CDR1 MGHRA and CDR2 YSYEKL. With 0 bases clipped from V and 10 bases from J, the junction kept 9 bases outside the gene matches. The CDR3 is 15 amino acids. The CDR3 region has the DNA TGCGCCAGCAGCCAAGAGGCTGGACTAGGAGGGGAGCAGTTCTTC. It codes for CASSQEAGLGGEQFF.

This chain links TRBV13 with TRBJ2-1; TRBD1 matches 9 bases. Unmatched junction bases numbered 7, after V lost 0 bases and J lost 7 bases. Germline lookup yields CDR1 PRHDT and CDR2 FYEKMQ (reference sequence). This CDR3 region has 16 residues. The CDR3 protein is CASSLGRGTGINEQFF. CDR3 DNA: TGTGCCAGCAGCTTAGGCCGAGGGACAGGGATTAATGAGCAGTTCTTC. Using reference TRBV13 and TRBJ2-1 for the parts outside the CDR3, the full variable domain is AAGVIQSPRHLIKEKRETATLKCYPIPRHDTVYWYQQGPGQDPQFLISFYEKMQSDKGSIPDRFSAQQFSDYHSELNMSSLELGDSALYFCASSLGRGTGINEQFFGPGTRLTVL.

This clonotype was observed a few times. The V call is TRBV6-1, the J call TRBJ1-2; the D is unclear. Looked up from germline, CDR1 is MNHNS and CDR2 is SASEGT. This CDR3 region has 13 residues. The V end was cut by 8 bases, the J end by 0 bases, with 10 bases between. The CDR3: CASSRQANYGYTF. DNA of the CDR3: TGTGCCAGCTCGAGGCAGGCTAACTATGGCTACACCTTC.

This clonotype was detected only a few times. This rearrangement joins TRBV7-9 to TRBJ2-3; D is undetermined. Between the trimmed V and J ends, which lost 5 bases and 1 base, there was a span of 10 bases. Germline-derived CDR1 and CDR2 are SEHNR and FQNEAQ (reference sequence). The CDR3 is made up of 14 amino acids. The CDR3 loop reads CASSEFGGTDTQYF. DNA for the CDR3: TGTGCCAGCAGCGAGTTCGGTGGCACAGATACGCAGTATTTT. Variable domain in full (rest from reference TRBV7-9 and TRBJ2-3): DTGVSQNPRHKITKRGQNVTFRCDPISEHNRLYWYRQTLGQGPEFLTYFQNEAQLEKSRLLSDRFSAERPKGSFSTLEIQRTEQGDSAMYLCASSEFGGTDTQYFGPGTRLTVL.

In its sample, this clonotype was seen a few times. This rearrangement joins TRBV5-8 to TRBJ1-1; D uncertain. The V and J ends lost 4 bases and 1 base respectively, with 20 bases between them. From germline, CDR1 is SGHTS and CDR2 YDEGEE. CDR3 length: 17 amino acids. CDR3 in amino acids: CASSLDTRMIANTEAFF. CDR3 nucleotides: TGTGCCAGCAGCCTCGACACTAGAATGATAGCGAACACTGAAGCTTTCTTT.

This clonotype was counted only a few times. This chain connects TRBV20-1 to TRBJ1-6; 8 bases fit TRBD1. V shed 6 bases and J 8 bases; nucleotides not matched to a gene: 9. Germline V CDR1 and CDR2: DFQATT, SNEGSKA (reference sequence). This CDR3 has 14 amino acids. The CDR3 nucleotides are TGCAGTGCGTGGACAGGGTTCGGGCATTCACCCCTCCACTTT. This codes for CSAWTGFGHSPLHF.

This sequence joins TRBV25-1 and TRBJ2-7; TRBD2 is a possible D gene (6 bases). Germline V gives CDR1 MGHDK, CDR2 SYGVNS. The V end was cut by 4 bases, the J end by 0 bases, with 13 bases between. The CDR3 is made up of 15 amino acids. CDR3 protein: CASSAGLLSSYEQYF. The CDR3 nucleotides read TGTGCCAGCAGTGCGGGACTCCTCAGCTCCTACGAGCAGTACTTC.

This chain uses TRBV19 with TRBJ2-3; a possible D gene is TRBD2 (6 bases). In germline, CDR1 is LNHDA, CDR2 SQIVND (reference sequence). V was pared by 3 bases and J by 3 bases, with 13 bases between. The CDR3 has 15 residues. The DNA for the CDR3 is TGTGCCAGTAGTATGGGGGGAACCCAAACAGATACGCAGTATTTT. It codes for CASSMGGTQTDTQYF.

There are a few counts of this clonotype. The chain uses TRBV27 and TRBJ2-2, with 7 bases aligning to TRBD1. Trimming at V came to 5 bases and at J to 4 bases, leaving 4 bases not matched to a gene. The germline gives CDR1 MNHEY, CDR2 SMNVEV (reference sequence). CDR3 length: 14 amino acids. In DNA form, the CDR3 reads TGTGCCAGCAGTGGATACAGGGGCACCGGGGAGCTGTTTTTT. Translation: CASSGYRGTGELFF.

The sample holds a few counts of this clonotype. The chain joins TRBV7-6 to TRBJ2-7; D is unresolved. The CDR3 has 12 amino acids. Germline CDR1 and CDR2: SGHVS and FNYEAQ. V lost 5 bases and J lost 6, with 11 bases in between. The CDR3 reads CASSHLLGEQYF. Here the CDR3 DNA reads TGTGCCAGCAGCCACTTGTTGGGCGAGCAGTACTTC.

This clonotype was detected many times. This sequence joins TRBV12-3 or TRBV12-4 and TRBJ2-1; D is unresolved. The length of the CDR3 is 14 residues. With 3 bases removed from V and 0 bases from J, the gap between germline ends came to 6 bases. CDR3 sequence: CASSFGVSYNEQFF. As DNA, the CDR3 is TGTGCCAGCAGTTTCGGCGTCTCCTACAATGAGCAGTTCTTC.

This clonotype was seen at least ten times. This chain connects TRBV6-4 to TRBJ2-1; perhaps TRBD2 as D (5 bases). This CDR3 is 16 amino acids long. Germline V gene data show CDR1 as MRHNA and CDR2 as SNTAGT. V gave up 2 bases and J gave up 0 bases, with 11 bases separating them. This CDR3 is CASSDPSGSSYNEQFF. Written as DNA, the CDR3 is TGTGCCAGCAGTGACCCCAGCGGTAGCTCCTACAATGAGCAGTTCTTC.

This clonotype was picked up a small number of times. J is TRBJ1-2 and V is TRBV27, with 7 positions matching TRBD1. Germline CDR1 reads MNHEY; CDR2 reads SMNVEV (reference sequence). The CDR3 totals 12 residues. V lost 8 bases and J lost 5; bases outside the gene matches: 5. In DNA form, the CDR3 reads TGTGCCAGCCGGACAGGACCATATGGCTACACCTTC. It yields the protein CASRTGPYGYTF.

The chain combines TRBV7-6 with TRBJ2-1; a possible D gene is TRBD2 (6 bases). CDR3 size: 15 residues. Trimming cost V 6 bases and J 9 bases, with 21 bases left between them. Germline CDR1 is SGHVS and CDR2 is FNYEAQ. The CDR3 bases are TGTGCCAGCAGTCTCTTCTCGGGGGATCAGGCTGAGCAGTTCTTC. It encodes CASSLFSGDQAEQFF.

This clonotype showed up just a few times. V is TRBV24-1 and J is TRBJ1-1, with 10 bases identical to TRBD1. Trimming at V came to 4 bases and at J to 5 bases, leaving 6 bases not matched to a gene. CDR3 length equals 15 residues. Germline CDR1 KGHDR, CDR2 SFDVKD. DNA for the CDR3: TGTGCCACCAGTGACCCGGGACAGGGGAGTACTGAAGCTTTCTTT. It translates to CATSDPGQGSTEAFF.

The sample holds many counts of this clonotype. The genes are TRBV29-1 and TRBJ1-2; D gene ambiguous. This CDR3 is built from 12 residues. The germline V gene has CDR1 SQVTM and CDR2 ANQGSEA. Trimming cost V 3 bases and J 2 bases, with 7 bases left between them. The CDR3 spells CSVDRANYGYTF. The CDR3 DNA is TGCAGCGTTGACAGAGCGAACTATGGCTACACCTTC.